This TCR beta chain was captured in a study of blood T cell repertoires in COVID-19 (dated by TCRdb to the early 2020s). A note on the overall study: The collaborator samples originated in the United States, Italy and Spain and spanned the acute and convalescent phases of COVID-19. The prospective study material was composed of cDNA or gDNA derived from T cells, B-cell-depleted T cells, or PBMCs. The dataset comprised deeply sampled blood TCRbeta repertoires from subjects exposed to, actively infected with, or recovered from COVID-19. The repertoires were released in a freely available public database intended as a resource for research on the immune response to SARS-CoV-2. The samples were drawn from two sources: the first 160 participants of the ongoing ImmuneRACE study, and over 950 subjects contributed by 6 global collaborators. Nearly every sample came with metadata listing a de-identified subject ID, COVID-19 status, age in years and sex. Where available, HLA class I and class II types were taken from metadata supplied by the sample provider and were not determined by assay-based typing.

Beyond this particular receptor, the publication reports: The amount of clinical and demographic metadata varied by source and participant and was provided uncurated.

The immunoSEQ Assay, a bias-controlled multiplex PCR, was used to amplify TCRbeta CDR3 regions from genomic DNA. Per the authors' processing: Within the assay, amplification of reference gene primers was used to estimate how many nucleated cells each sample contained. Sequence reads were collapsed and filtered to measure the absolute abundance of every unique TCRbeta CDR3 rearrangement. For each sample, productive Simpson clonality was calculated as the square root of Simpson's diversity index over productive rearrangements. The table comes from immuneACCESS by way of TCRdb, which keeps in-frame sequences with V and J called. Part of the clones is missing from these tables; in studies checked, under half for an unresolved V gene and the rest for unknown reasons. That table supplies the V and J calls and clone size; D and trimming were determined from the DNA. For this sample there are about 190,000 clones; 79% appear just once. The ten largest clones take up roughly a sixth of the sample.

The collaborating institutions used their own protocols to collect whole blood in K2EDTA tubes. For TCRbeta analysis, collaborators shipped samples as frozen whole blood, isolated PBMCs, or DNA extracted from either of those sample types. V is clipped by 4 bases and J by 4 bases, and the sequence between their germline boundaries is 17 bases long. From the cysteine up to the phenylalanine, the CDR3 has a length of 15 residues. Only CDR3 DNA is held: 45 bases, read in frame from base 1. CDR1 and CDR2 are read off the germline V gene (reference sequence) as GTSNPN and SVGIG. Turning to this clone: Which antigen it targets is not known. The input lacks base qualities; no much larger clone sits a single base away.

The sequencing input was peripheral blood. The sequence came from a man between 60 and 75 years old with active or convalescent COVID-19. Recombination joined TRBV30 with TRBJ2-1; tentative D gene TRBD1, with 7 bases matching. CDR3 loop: CAWTERGRDYNEQFF. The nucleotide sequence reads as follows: TGTGCCTGGACAGAAAGGGGGCGGGATTACAATGAGCAGTTCTTC.